These 4 T cell receptor beta chains originate from one sample sequenced in a study of shared clonotypes between healthy human individuals. Only in-frame clones appear in the TCRdb table, and some are missing; sequencing was by immunoSEQ multiplex PCR. The sample lists approximately 2,000,000 clones, roughly 90% seen once, with 0.37% in the top ten. Sequenced input: naive CD4+ T cells from PBMCs. Subset in this sample: CD45RA+ positively selected. The receptors were sampled from a man between 18 and 29 years old in good health. Some clones in this sample may be carry-over from other donors' samples.

The V call is TRBV6-5, the J call TRBJ2-7; 11 nucleotides agree with TRBD2. Germline CDR1 reads MNHEY; CDR2 reads SVGAGI. The V segment lost 2 bases and the J segment 5 bases; nucleotides outside the gene matches: 8. This CDR3 contains 16 residues. CDR3 protein: CASSYVRASGRNEQYF. CDR3 in DNA: TGTGCCAGCAGTTACGTTAGGGCTAGCGGGAGGAACGAGCAGTACTTC.

The chain couples TRBV5-1 to TRBJ2-3; no firm D call. CDR1 is SGHRS and CDR2 is YFSETQ in the germline V gene. V was cut by 4 bases and J by 0 bases, with 9 bases left in between. The CDR3 contains 14 residues. CDR3 bases: TGCGCCAGCAGCCCTCTGGAGAGCACAGATACGCAGTATTTT. Its protein product is CASSPLESTDTQYF.

Details on this clone: Other nucleotide sequences in the sample specify the same CDR3. CDR3 DNA: TGCGCCAGCAGCTTGGTGGGTTCCTACGAGCAGTACTTC. Its protein product is CASSLVGSYEQYF. This chain joins TRBV5-1 and TRBJ2-7; D remains unclear. Germline lookup yields CDR1 SGHRS and CDR2 YFSETQ. V was shortened by 0 bases and J by 1 base, with 5 bases between the two germline ends. This CDR3 is 13 amino acids long.

V gene TRBV7-2 combines with J gene TRBJ2-2; the D is unclear. V was clipped by 5 bases and J by 0 bases, with 13 bases between them. Germline CDR1 and CDR2: SGHTA and FQGNSA. The CDR3 consists of 16 residues. The CDR3 DNA reads as TGTGCCAGCAGCCTACGGCGGAGATCGAACACCGGGGAGCTGTTTTTT. Encoded protein: CASSLRRRSNTGELFF.